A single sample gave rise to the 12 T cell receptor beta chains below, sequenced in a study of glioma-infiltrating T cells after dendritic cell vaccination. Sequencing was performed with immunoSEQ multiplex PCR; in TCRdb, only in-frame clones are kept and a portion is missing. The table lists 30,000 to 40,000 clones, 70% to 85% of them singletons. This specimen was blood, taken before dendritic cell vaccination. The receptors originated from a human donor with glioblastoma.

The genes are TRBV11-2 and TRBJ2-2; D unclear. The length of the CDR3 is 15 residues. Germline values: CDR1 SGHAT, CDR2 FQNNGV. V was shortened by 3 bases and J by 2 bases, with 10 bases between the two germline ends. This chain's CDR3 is CASSFQIFNTGELFF. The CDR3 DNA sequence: TGTGCCAGCAGCTTTCAGATATTCAACACCGGGGAGCTGTTTTTT.

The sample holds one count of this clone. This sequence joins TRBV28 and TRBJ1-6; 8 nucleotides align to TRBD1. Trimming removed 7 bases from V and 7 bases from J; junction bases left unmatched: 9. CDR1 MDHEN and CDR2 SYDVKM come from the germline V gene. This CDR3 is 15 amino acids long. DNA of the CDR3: TGTGCCAGCAAAACAGGGGGACTGCCGAATTCACCCCTCCACTTT. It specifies CASKTGGLPNSPLHF.

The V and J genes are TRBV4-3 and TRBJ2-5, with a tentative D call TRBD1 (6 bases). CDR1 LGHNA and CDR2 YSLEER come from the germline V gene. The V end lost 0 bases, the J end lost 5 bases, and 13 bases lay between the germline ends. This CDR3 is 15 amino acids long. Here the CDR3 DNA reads TGCGCCAGCAGCCAAGAACAGGGTGGTGGGGAGACCCAGTACTTC. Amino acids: CASSQEQGGGETQYF.

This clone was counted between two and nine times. The CDR3 sequence: CASSPPGLQTGELFF. For the CDR3, the DNA is TGTGCCAGCAGCCCACCGGGACTTCAAACCGGGGAGCTGTTTTTT. The chain joins TRBV7-2 to TRBJ2-2; D perhaps matches TRBD2 (6 bases). The V gene lost 5 bases and the J gene lost 5 bases, with 15 bases spanning the gap. Looked up from germline, CDR1 is SGHTA and CDR2 is FQGNSA. The CDR3 has 15 residues.

The CDR3, as DNA: TGTGCCAGCAGCGTGGGACTCCCATATAGAGACATTCAGTACTTC. Its translation: CASSVGLPYRDIQYF. The chain links TRBV5-6 to TRBJ2-4; D might be TRBD2 (6 bases). CDR1 and CDR2 (germline): SGHDT, YYEEEE. The CDR3 loop spans 15 amino acids. Trimming took off 4 bases at V and 8 bases at J, with 19 bases between the two ends.

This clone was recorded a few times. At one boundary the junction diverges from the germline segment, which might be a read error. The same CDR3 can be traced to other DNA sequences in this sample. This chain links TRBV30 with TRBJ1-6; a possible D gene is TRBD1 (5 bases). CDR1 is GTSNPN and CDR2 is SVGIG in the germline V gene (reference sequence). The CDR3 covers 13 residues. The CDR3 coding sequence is TGTGCCTGGAGGGGACTGAATAATTCCCCCCTCCACTTT. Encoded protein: CAWRGLNNSPLHF.

The DNA of the CDR3 is TGTGCCAGCAGCTTAGACGGGACGCAGTATTTT. Its protein product is CASSLDGTQYF. The chain joins TRBV7-2 to TRBJ2-3, with D unclear. The ends were cut back, 1 base at V and 9 bases at J, with 5 bases in the middle. This CDR3 is built from 11 residues. CDR1 is SGHTA, CDR2 FQGNSA, per germline. Filled out from reference TRBV7-2 and TRBJ2-3, the complete variable domain reads GAGVSQSPSNKVTEKGKDVELRCDPISGHTALYWYRQSLGQGLEFLIYFQGNSAPDKSGLPSDRFSAERTGGSVSTLTIQRTQQEDSAVYLCASSLDGTQYFGPGTRLTVL.

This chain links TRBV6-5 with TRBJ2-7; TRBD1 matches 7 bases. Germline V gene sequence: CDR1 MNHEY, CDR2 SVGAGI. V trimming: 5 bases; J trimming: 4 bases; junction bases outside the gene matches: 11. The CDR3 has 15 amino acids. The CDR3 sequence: CASSKTGTADYEQYF. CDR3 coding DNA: TGTGCCAGCAGTAAAACCGGGACAGCAGATTACGAGCAGTACTTC.

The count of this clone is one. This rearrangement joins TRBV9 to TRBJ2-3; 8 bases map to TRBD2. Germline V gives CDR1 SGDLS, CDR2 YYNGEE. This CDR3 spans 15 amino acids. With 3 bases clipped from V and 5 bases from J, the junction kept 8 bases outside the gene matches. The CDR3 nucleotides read TGTGCCAGCAGCGAAACCGGGGGGGCGAAAGATACGCAGTATTTT. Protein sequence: CASSETGGAKDTQYF.

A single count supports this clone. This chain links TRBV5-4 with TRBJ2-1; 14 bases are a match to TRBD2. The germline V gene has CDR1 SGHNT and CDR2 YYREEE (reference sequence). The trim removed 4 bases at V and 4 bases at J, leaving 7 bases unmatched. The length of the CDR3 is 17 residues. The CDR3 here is CASSRLAGGQVYNEQFF. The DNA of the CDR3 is TGTGCCAGCAGCCGACTAGCGGGGGGGCAGGTTTACAATGAGCAGTTCTTC.

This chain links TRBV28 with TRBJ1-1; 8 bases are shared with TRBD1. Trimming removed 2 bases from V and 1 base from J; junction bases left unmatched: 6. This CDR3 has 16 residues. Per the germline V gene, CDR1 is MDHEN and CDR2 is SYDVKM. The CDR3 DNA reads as TGTGCCAGCAGTTTACCTCAGGGGGCGCAGAACACTGAAGCTTTCTTT. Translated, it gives CASSLPQGAQNTEAFF.

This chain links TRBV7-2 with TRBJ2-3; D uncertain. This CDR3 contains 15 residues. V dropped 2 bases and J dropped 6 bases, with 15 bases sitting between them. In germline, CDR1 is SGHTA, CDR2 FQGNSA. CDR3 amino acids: CASSLLDTLRDTQYF. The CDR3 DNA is TGTGCCAGCAGCTTATTAGATACCCTGAGGGATACGCAGTATTTT.